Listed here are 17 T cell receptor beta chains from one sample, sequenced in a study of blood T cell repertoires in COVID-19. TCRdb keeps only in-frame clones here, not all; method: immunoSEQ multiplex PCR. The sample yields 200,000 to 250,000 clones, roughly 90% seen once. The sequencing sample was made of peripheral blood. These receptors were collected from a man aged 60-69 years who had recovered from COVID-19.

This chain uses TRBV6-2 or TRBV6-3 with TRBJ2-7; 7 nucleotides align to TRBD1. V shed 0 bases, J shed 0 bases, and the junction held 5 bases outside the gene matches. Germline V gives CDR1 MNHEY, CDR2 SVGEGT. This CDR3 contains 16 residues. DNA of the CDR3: TGTGCCAGCAGTTACTCGAAGGGGGCGATCTCCTACGAGCAGTACTTC. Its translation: CASSYSKGAISYEQYF.

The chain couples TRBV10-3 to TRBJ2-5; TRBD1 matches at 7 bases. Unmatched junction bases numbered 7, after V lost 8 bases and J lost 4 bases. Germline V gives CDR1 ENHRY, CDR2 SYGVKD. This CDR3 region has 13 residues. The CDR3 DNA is TGTGCCATCGTTCGAGGGGGCGGAGAGACCCAGTACTTC. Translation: CAIVRGGGETQYF.

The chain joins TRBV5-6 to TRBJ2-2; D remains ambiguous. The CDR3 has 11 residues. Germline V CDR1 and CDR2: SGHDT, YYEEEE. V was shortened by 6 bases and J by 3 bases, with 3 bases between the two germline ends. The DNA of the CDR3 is TGTGCCAGCACCTACACCGGGGAGCTGTTTTTT. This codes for CASTYTGELFF.

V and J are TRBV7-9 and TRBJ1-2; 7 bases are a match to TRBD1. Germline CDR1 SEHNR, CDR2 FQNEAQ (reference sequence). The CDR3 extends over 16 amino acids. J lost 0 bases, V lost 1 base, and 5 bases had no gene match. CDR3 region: CASSLVGQLANYGYTF. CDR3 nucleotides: TGTGCCAGCAGCTTAGTGGGACAGCTAGCTAACTATGGCTACACCTTC.

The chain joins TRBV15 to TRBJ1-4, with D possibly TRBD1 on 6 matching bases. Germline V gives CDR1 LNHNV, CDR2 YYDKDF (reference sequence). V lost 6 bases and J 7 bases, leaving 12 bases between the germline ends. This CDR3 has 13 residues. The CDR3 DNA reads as TGTGCCACCAGGGGGGGGGCACGTGAAAAACTGTTTTTT. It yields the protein CATRGGAREKLFF.

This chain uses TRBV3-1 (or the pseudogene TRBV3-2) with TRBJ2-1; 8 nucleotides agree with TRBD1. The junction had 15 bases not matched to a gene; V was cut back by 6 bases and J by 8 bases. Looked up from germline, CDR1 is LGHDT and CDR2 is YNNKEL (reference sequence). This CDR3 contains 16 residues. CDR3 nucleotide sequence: TGTGCCAGCAGTACAACGGACAGGGAAGACCGCTATGAGCAGTTCTTC. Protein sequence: CASSTTDREDRYEQFF.

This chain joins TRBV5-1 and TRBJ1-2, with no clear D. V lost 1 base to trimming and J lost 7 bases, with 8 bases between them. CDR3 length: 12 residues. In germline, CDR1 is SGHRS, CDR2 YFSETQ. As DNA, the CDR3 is TGCGCCAGCAGCTTGTCCGGGTCTGGCTACACCTTC. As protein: CASSLSGSGYTF.

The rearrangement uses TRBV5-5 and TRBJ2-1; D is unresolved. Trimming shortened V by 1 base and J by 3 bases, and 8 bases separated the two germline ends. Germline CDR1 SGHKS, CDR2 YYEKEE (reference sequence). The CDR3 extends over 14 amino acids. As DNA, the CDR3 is TGTGCCAGCAGCTTGCCCTTAGACTACAATGAGCAGTTCTTC. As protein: CASSLPLDYNEQFF.

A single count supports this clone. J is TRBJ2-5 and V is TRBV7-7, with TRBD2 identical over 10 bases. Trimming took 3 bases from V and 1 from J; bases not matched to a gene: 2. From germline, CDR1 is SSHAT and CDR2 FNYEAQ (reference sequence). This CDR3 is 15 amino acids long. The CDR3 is CASSFSGGTQETQYF. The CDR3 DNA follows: TGTGCCAGCAGCTTTAGCGGGGGGACCCAAGAGACCCAGTACTTC.

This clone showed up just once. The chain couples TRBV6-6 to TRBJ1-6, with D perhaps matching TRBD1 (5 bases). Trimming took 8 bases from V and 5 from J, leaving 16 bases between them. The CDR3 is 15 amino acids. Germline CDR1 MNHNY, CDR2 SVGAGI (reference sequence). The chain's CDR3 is CASLDGGTHNSPLHF. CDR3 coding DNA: TGTGCCAGCCTCGACGGGGGGACCCATAATTCACCCCTCCACTTT.

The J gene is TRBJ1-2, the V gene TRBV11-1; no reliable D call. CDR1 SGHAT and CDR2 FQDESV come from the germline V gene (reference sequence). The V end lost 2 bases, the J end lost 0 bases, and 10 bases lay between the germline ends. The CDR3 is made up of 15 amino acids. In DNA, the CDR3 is TGTGCCAGCAGCTTATATTCGGGGACTAACTATGGCTACACCTTC. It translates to CASSLYSGTNYGYTF.

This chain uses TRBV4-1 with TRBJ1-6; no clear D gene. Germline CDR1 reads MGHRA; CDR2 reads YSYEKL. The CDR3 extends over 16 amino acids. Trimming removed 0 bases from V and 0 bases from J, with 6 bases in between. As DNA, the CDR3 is TGCGCCAGCAGCCAAGACCCGAGCTCCTATAATTCACCCCTCCACTTT. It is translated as CASSQDPSSYNSPLHF.

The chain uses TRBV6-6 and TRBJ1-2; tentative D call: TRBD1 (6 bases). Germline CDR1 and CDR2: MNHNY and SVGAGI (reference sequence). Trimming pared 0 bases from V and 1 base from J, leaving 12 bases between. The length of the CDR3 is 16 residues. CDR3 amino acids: CASSYSGQGSNYGYTF. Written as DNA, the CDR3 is TGTGCCAGCAGTTACTCGGGGCAGGGGAGTAACTATGGCTACACCTTC.

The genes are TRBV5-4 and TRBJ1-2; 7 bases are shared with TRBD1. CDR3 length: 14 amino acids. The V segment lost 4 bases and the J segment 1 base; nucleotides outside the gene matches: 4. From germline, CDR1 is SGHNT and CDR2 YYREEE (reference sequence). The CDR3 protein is CASSTGTDNYGYTF. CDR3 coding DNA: TGTGCCAGCAGCACTGGGACAGATAACTATGGCTACACCTTC.

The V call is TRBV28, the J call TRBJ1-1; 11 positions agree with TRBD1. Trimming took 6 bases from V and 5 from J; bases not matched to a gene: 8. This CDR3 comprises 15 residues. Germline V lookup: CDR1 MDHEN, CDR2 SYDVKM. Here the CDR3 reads CASRGTGGKITEAFF. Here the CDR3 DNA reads TGTGCCAGCAGAGGGACAGGGGGTAAGATAACTGAAGCTTTCTTT.

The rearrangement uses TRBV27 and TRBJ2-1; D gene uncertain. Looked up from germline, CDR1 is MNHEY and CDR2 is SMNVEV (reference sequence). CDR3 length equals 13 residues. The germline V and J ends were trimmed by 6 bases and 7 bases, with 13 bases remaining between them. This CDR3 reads CASSTPNSNEQFF. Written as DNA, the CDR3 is TGTGCCAGCAGCACCCCGAATAGTAATGAGCAGTTCTTC.

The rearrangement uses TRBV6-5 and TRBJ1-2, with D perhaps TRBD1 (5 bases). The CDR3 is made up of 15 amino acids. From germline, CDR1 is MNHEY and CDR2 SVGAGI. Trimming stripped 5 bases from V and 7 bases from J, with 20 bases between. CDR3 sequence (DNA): TGTGCCAGCAGTCCCGAGGAGGGGAGAACCATTGGCTACACCTTC. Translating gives CASSPEEGRTIGYTF.